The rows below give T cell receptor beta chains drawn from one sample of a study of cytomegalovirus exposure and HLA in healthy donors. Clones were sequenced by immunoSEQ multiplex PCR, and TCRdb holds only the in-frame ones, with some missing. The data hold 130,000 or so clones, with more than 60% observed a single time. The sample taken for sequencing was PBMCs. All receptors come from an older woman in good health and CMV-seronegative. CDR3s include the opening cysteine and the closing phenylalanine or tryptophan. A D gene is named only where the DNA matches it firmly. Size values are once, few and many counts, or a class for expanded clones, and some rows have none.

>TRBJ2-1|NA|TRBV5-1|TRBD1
TGCGCCAGCAGTTCTCGGGCCTCCTTTCCGACAGGGATGAACAATGAGCAGTTCTTC
CASSSRASFPTGMNNEQFF
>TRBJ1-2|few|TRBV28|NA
TGTGCCAGCAGTCTAAGTCGCGGGGGCGGCTATGGCTACACCTTC
CASSLSRGGGYGYTF
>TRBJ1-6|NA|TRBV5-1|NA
TGCGCCAGCAGCTCCAGACAGGACCTTTCACCCCTCCACTTT
CASSSRQDLSPLHF
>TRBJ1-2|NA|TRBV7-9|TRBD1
TGTGCCAGCAGCTTCCGTACAGGGGCCTATGGCTACACCTTC
CASSFRTGAYGYTF
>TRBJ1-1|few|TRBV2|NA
TGTGCCAGCAGTGAGATCGAACAGGGGAACACTGAAGCTTTCTTT
CASSEIEQGNTEAFF
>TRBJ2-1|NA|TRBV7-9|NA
TGTGCCAGCAGTCCAGGAACCTACAATGAGCAGTTCTTC
CASSPGTYNEQFF
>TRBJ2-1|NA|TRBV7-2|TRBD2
TGTGCCAGCAGCTCGGGACTAGCGGGAGCCAATGAGCAGTTCTTC
CASSSGLAGANEQFF
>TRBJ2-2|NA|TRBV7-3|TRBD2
TGTGCCAGCAGCTCACCCGGGGGAGGGGCCGGGGAGCTGTTTTTT
CASSSPGGGAGELFF
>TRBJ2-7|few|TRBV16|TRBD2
TGTGCAAGCAGGCATACGGGACTAGCGGGAGGGAAAGAGCAGTACTTC
CASRHTGLAGGKEQYF
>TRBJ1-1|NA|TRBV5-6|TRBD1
TGTGCCAGCAGCCAGGGGGCGGGGGAGGCTTTCTTT
CASSQGAGEAFF
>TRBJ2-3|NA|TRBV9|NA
TGTGCCAGCAGCGTAACGGACGGGGGAGCGCAGTATTTT
CASSVTDGGAQYF
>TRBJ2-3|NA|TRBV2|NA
TGTGCCAGCAGTCGGACTACCCAGGGCACAGATACGCAGTATTTT
CASSRTTQGTDTQYF
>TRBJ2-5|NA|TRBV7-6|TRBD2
TGTGCCAGCAGTTCACTCGGGACTAGCTTATACCAAGAGACCCAGTACTTC
CASSSLGTSLYQETQYF
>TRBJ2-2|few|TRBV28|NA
TGTGCCAGCAGTTTATTGCGCGGGGTGGGCACCGGGGAGCTGTTTTTT
CASSLLRGVGTGELFF
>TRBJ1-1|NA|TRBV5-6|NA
TGTGCCAGCAGCTTGGCGGGGAGAGGGACTGAAGCTTTCTTT
CASSLAGRGTEAFF
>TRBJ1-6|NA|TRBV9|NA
TGTGCCAGCAGCGTAAGTCCGAGGGGGAATTCACCCCTCCACTTT
CASSVSPRGNSPLHF
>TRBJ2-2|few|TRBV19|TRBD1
TGTGCCAGTAGTGGGGTTAGGGACAGGGACGCCACCGGGGAGCTGTTTTTT
CASSGVRDRDATGELFF
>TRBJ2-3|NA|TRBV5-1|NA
TGCGCCAGCAGCATCGACAGGCATTGGACAGATACGCAGTATTTT
CASSIDRHWTDTQYF
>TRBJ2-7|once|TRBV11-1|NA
TGTGCCAGCAGCTTAGATAGGGGAAGCTCCTACGAGCAGTACTTC
CASSLDRGSSYEQYF
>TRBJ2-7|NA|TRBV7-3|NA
TGTGCCACCCGGGGAGCCCACTACGAGCAGTACTTC
CATRGAHYEQYF
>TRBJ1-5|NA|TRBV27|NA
TGTGCCAGCAGTTACGAGGGTAATCAGCCCCAGCATTTT
CASSYEGNQPQHF
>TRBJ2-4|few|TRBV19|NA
TGTGCCAGTAGTCCGCAGAGGAACATTCAGTACTTC
CASSPQRNIQYF
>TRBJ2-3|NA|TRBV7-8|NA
TGTGCCAGCAGCTTAAGGCTAGCTGACGGTCGAGGTACGCAGTATTTT
CASSLRLADGRGTQYF
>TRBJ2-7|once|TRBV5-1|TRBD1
TGCGCCAGCAGCTTGGAGGGACAGGCGGTTTACGAGCAGTACTTC
CASSLEGQAVYEQYF
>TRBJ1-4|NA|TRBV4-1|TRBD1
TGCGCCAGCAGCCACCCCGGACAGGGGGGGGAAAAACTGTTTTTT
CASSHPGQGGEKLFF
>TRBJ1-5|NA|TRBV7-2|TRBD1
TGTGCCAGCAGACCGACAGGGGCCGACAATCAGCCCCAGCATTTT
CASRPTGADNQPQHF
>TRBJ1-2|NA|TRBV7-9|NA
TGTGCCAGCAGCTTAACCGACAGACCCTATGGCTACACCTTC
CASSLTDRPYGYTF
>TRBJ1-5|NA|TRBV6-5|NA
TGTGCCAGCAGTCCCTTTGTAAAGCCCCAGCCCCAGCATTTT
CASSPFVKPQPQHF
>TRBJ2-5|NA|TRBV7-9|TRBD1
TGTGCCAGCAGCGCCGGGACAGGGGTACGAGAAGAGACCCAGTACTTC
CASSAGTGVREETQYF
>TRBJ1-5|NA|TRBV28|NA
TGTGCCAGCAGTTCATCAGTTTCAGGGAGCAATCAGCCCCAGCATTTT
CASSSSVSGSNQPQHF
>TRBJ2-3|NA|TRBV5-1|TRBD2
TGCGCCAGCAGCTTGGGGGTAGCGGGGGGCCCGCAGTATTTT
CASSLGVAGGPQYF
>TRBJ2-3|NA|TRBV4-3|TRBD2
TGCGCCAGCAGCCAAGAAGCGGGGGGGGATACGCAGTATTTT
CASSQEAGGDTQYF
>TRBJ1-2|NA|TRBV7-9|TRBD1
TGTTCCAGCAGCTTGGGGACAGGGCCTACGGGCGGCTACACCTTC
CSSSLGTGPTGGYTF
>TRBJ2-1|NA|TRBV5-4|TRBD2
TGTGCCAGCAGCTTCGGGACTAGCGGGAGGGCCCAAAATGAGCAGTTCTTC
CASSFGTSGRAQNEQFF
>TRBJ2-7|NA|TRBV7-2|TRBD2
TGTGCCAGCAGCTTAGATAGCGGGGGGTCGCCCTACGAGCAGTACTTC
CASSLDSGGSPYEQYF
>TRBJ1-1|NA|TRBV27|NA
TGTGCCAGCAGCTTCATAAGGGCGGGGGAGAACACTGAAGCTTTCTTT
CASSFIRAGENTEAFF
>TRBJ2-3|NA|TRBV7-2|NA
TGTGCCAGCATCGGGCCGGGGGATACGCAGTATTTT
CASIGPGDTQYF
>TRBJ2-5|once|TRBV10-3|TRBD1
TGTGCCATCAGAACGGGACAGGGGGCGCCCCAGACCCAGTACTTC
CAIRTGQGAPQTQYF
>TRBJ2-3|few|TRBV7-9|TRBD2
TGTGCCAGCAGCTTAGAAGCGGGGAGGGGCACAGATACGCAGTATTTT
CASSLEAGRGTDTQYF